This TCR beta chain was documented in a study of Ad26.COV2.S vaccination and SARS-CoV-2 variants. Assay: immunoSEQ multiplex PCR; the TCRdb copy retains only in-frame clones and omits some. The sample records more than 300,000 clones, 70% to 90% being singletons. CDR1 MNHEY and CDR2 SVGAGI come from the germline V gene. The CDR3 extends over 15 amino acids. V dropped 6 bases and J dropped 2 bases, with 17 bases sitting between them. This clone was counted at least ten times. Treatment meaning: over 15 received Ad26.COV2.S at low or high dose, single or two shots; 5 received placebo; per-sample allocation not given. The study sampled participants on day 63 after the first vaccine or placebo injection.

The starting material was peripheral blood, obtained in a trial of Ad26.COV2.S vaccine versus placebo. J is TRBJ2-7 and V is TRBV6-5; D possibly corresponds to TRBD2 (6 bases). This TCR was recovered from a person between 18 and 59 years old who received the Ad26.COV2.S COVID-19 vaccine or a placebo. In DNA, the CDR3 is TGTGCCAGCAGCCTACTCGGGAGTAACCCCTACGAGCAGTACTTC. This sequence encodes CASSLLGSNPYEQYF.